This TCR beta chain appears in the sequencing data of a study of T-cell memory formation after mild COVID-19. Study outcomes and limitations: Day 37-peaking second-wave clones had unconfirmed SARS-CoV-2 specificity. Contracting CD8+ clones were enriched in EMRA, CD4+ mainly in CM and EM.

Germline CDR1 reads SGHRS; CDR2 reads YFSETQ. The CDR3 totals 14 residues. Trimming removed 4 bases at V and 5 bases at J, with 13 bases between. This clonotype showed up just a few times. Its antigen is unidentified. The 5'RACE method, run with constant-segment primers, produced TCR alpha and TCR beta cDNA libraries (carrying sample barcodes and UMIs). MiXCR, applied by TCRdb to the 5' RACE reads, yields one record per CDR3 protein. The table includes 100,000 to 150,000 distinct CDR3 sequences, 17% detected once. The sequencing input was PBMCs or a T cell subset sorted from them (not recorded which). The J gene is TRBJ2-1, the V gene TRBV5-1, with D maybe TRBD1 (6 bases). The sequence was collected from a man aged 18-30 years who had mild COVID-19 (a few samples of this study predate the infection). Cell type and time point are not known. The CDR3 DNA sequence: TGCGCCAGCAGCCGCCCACAGGGAGACAATGAGCAGTTCTTC. The encoded protein is CASSRPQGDNEQFF.